The next 2 T cell receptor beta chains were all read from a single sample in a study of T cell responses to AZD1222 COVID-19 vaccine. The method was immunoSEQ multiplex PCR; TCRdb's version includes in-frame clones alone and lacks a portion of them. The sample lists about 120,000 clones, 75% to 90% occurring once. This specimen was peripheral blood, taken on day 0 of AZD1222 vaccination. Receptor source: an adult in good health.

CDR3 residues: CASSVLPLGWEPYEQYF. Written as DNA, the CDR3 is TGTGCCAGCAGCGTGCTTCCCTTAGGGTGGGAACCCTACGAGCAGTACTTC. J is TRBJ2-7 and V is TRBV7-2, with unresolved D. The CDR3 sequence is 17 residues long. V was clipped by 5 bases and J by 2 bases, with 22 bases between them. In germline, CDR1 is SGHTA, CDR2 FQGNSA. The full variable domain, with the rest looked up from reference TRBV7-2 and TRBJ2-7, is GAGVSQSPSNKVTEKGKDVELRCDPISGHTALYWYRQSLGQGLEFLIYFQGNSAPDKSGLPSDRFSAERTGGSVSTLTIQRTQQEDSAVYLCASSVLPLGWEPYEQYFGPGTRLTVT.

This chain connects TRBV19 to TRBJ2-6; perhaps TRBD2 as D (6 bases). Germline assignment: CDR1 LNHDA and CDR2 SQIVND (reference sequence). The CDR3 runs 17 residues. The V end lost 6 bases, the J end lost 0 bases, and 15 bases lay between the germline ends. This chain's CDR3 is CASRGTQGLSGANVLTF. The CDR3 nucleotides read TGTGCCAGTAGGGGGACCCAGGGACTCTCTGGGGCCAACGTCCTGACTTTC. Full variable domain (outside the CDR3, taken from reference TRBV19 and TRBJ2-6): DGGITQSPKYLFRKEGQNVTLSCEQNLNHDAMYWYRQDPGQGLRLIYYSQIVNDFQKGDIAEGYSVSREKKESFPLTVTSAQKNPTAFYLCASRGTQGLSGANVLTFGAGSRLTVL.